This T cell receptor beta chain originates from a study of identical twins. CDR1 SGDLS and CDR2 YYNGEE come from the germline V gene. V lost 1 base, J lost 5 bases, and 13 bases lay in between. The CDR3 has 14 residues. This clonotype was counted only a few times. MiXCR, applied by TCRdb to the 5' RACE reads, yields one record per CDR3 protein. This sample has hundreds of thousands of distinct CDR3 sequences; more than 20% occur once, and the top ten carry about 3%. These data are also associated with another study on T cells expressing NK-cell markers. As reported in that work: The authors derived TCR beta repertoires from sorted CD3+CD56+NKG2C+, CD3+CD56+NKG2C- and CD3+CD56-NKG2C+ T cells. With respect to HCMV, most of the eight sequenced donors were seropositive, and one was seronegative. In 5 or 6 donors, dominant CD3+CD56+NKG2C+ clonotypes ranked among the top 10 CD8+ clonotypes.

This receptor was taken from a woman aged 18-29 years in good health. The sequenced material came from CD4+ T cells sorted from blood. V and J are TRBV9 and TRBJ2-7; unclear D gene. The CDR3 nucleotides read TGTGCCAGCAGCGTATTATCCCAAACGCACGAGCAGTACTTC. Its protein is CASSVLSQTHEQYF.